What follows are 22 T cell receptor beta chains derived from one specimen sequenced in a study of shared T cell receptors in the human thymus. Clones were sequenced by immunoSEQ multiplex PCR, and TCRdb holds only the in-frame ones, with some missing. The table has 630,000 or so clones, around 87% seen once. The data also belong to a second study, concerning human thymus T cells.

Sequencing used thymocytes. These receptors all stem from a boy under two years old with a congenital heart defect.

The rearrangement links TRBV27 to TRBJ2-7; 7 bases agree with TRBD2. The germline V gene has CDR1 MNHEY and CDR2 SMNVEV (reference sequence). The length of the CDR3 is 13 residues. V was pared by 5 bases and J by 7 bases, with 8 bases of the junction left unmatched. As DNA, the CDR3 is TGTGCCAGCAGTCTTCAGGGAGCGGGAGAGCAGTACTTC. This encodes CASSLQGAGEQYF.

This sequence joins TRBV10-3 and TRBJ1-5, with D possibly being TRBD1 (6 bases). Germline V lookup: CDR1 ENHRY, CDR2 SYGVKD. The V end was cut by 0 bases, the J end by 8 bases, with 17 bases between. The CDR3 length is 16 residues. CDR3 sequence: CAISESLGANSEPQHF. The DNA for the CDR3 is TGTGCCATCAGTGAGTCATTGGGGGCGAATAGTGAGCCCCAGCATTTT.

V usage is TRBV5-6 and J usage is TRBJ1-2; TRBD1 matches 9 bases. With 4 bases clipped from V and 6 bases from J, the junction kept 10 bases outside the gene matches. Germline V lookup: CDR1 SGHDT, CDR2 YYEEEE. The CDR3 has 15 amino acids. In DNA, the CDR3 is TGTGCCAGCAGCCCAAAACAGGGGGCGTCGCATGGCTACACCTTC. Protein sequence: CASSPKQGASHGYTF.

This chain links TRBV15 with TRBJ2-4, with 12 bases matching TRBD2. Trimming removed 0 bases from V and 3 bases from J; junction bases left unmatched: 6. In germline, CDR1 is LNHNV, CDR2 YYDKDF (reference sequence). The CDR3 is 18 residues long. CDR3: CATSRDPSGGAIKNIQYF. The CDR3 DNA follows: TGTGCCACCAGCAGAGACCCTAGCGGGGGGGCCATCAAAAACATTCAGTACTTC. The whole variable domain, filled in from reference TRBV15 and TRBJ2-4, reads DAMVIQNPRYQVTQFGKPVTLSCSQTLNHNVMYWYQQKSSQAPKLLFHYYDKDFNNEADTPDNFQSRRPNTSFCFLDIRSPGLGDTAMYLCATSRDPSGGAIKNIQYFGAGTRLSVL.

The gene calls are TRBV30 and TRBJ1-5, with TRBD1 matching 7 bases. The germline gives CDR1 GTSNPN, CDR2 SVGIG (reference sequence). J gave up 2 bases and V 5 bases, and 12 bases lay outside the gene matches. The CDR3 is 16 residues long. The CDR3 DNA is TGTGCCTGGGGGGTTAACAGGGGTTTGGGCAATCAGCCCCAGCATTTT. Its translation is CAWGVNRGLGNQPQHF.

This clone was detected once. The chain combines TRBV4-3 with TRBJ1-5; 10 positions agree with TRBD1. The trim removed 1 base at V and 5 bases at J, leaving 8 bases unmatched. The germline V gene has CDR1 LGHNA and CDR2 YSLEER. The length of the CDR3 is 17 residues. The CDR3: CASSQGTGTGEDQPQHF. CDR3 sequence (DNA): TGCGCCAGCAGCCAAGGGACCGGGACAGGGGAGGATCAGCCCCAGCATTTT.

This chain joins TRBV7-2 and TRBJ1-6; 7 nucleotides line up with TRBD1. The J segment lost 7 bases and the V segment lost 1 base, leaving 4 bases of the junction unmatched. Germline CDR1 is SGHTA and CDR2 is FQGNSA. The CDR3 extends over 15 amino acids. The CDR3 DNA is TGTGCCAGCAGCTTAGAGGGGGCGGGAAATTCACCCCTCCACTTT. Protein: CASSLEGAGNSPLHF.

Remarks on this clone: Other nucleotide sequences from this sample produce the same CDR3. The V call is TRBV9, the J call TRBJ1-4; the D is unclear. In germline, CDR1 is SGDLS, CDR2 YYNGEE. Trimming stripped 0 bases from V and 0 bases from J, with 6 bases between. There are 15 residues in the CDR3. CDR3 nucleotide sequence: TGTGCCAGCAGCGTAGGGAGGGCAACTAATGAAAAACTGTTTTTT. It is translated as CASSVGRATNEKLFF.

The rearrangement links TRBV28 to TRBJ2-3, with 10 bases lining up with TRBD1. Germline values: CDR1 MDHEN, CDR2 SYDVKM. The CDR3 is made up of 18 amino acids. J gave up 2 bases and V 6 bases, and 14 bases lay outside the gene matches. CDR3 nucleotide sequence: TGTGCCAGCAGGCCTCTTTCCGGGACAGGGGACCCCACAGATACGCAGTATTTT. It is translated as CASRPLSGTGDPTDTQYF. Full variable domain (missing parts from reference TRBV28 and TRBJ2-3): DVKVTQSSRYLVKRTGEKVFLECVQDMDHENMFWYRQDPGLGLRLIYFSYDVKMKEKGDIPEGYSVSREKKERFSLILESASTNQTSMYLCASRPLSGTGDPTDTQYFGPGTRLTVL.

The rearrangement uses TRBV28 and TRBJ2-7; 7 nucleotides align to TRBD1. The J segment lost 0 bases and the V segment lost 5 bases, leaving 22 bases of the junction unmatched. The CDR3 spans 20 residues. Per the germline V gene, CDR1 is MDHEN and CDR2 is SYDVKM. The CDR3 nucleotides are TGTGCCAGCAGTCCCAACCCCCCCACACAGGGGTCGGGTAGCTCCTACGAGCAGTACTTC. This gives the protein CASSPNPPTQGSGSSYEQYF.

This clone appeared a single time. The chain combines TRBV14 with TRBJ2-7, with D perhaps TRBD1 (6 bases). This CDR3 contains 15 residues. Looked up from germline, CDR1 is SGHDN and CDR2 is FVKESK. V was trimmed by 3 bases and J by 3 bases, leaving 15 bases between them. The CDR3 nucleotides read TGTGCCAGCAGCCACGGGACACTGATTTACTACGAGCAGTACTTC. Protein product: CASSHGTLIYYEQYF.

This rearrangement joins TRBV15 to TRBJ1-3; possibly TRBD1 for D (6 bases). The CDR3 totals 21 residues. V was pared by 4 bases and J by 0 bases, with 28 bases between. The germline V gene has CDR1 LNHNV and CDR2 YYDKDF (reference sequence). The CDR3 nucleotides read TGTGCCACCAGCATGGATTCCGGGGCCGGGGTGGAGGACAGCTCTGGAAACACCATATATTTT. Its translation is CATSMDSGAGVEDSSGNTIYF.

The chain has TRBV14 and TRBJ2-7; TRBD2 matches at 10 bases. CDR3 length equals 16 residues. Trimming took 0 bases from V and 7 from J; bases not matched to a gene: 9. Germline CDR1 reads SGHDN; CDR2 reads FVKESK. The CDR3 reads CASSQEPSGRAGEQYF. CDR3 DNA: TGTGCCAGCAGCCAAGAACCCAGCGGGAGGGCCGGTGAGCAGTACTTC.

The chain employs TRBV9 and TRBJ2-1; 9 bases are a match to TRBD1. Trimming cost V 4 bases and J 7 bases; bases outside gene matches: 15. The CDR3 loop spans 17 amino acids. The germline V gene encodes CDR1 SGDLS and CDR2 YYNGEE. The CDR3, as DNA: TGTGCCAGCAGCTTACAGGGGGCTGTGGGTACGTTTAATGAGCAGTTCTTC. It specifies CASSLQGAVGTFNEQFF.

The chain links TRBV30 to TRBJ1-4, with TRBD1 identical over 9 bases. The length of the CDR3 is 14 residues. The germline V gene encodes CDR1 GTSNPN and CDR2 SVGIG (reference sequence). After removal of 7 bases from V and 4 bases from J, the junction contained 7 bases not matched to a gene. CDR3 in DNA: TGTGCCTTCGTCTCGGGACAGGGTAATGAAAAACTGTTTTTT. It is translated as CAFVSGQGNEKLFF.

V usage is TRBV5-6 and J usage is TRBJ1-2, with a tentative D call TRBD1 (6 bases). Germline values: CDR1 SGHDT, CDR2 YYEEEE. The CDR3 is 19 residues long. V dropped 4 bases and J dropped 0 bases, with 25 bases sitting between them. The CDR3 region has the DNA TGTGCCAGCAGCCTGGGACAAATAGTCAATCCTTTAGCTAACTATGGCTACACCTTC. It specifies CASSLGQIVNPLANYGYTF.

The chain couples TRBV6-1 to TRBJ2-7; maybe TRBD1 (5 bases). This CDR3 is built from 15 residues. Looked up from germline, CDR1 is MNHNS and CDR2 is SASEGT. Trimming took 1 base from V and 6 from J, leaving 16 bases between them. DNA of the CDR3: TGTGCCAGCAGTGAAGTGATTTCCCCAGGGTTCGAGCAGTACTTC. It specifies CASSEVISPGFEQYF.

This rearrangement joins TRBV27 to TRBJ2-7; 10 bases map to TRBD1. V was clipped by 4 bases and J by 2 bases; unmatched bases: 8. Germline-derived CDR1 and CDR2 are MNHEY and SMNVEV (reference sequence). This CDR3 comprises 16 residues. The CDR3 sequence: CASSSTGQGSPYEQYF. CDR3 sequence (DNA): TGTGCCAGCAGTTCCACGGGACAGGGGTCACCCTACGAGCAGTACTTC.

The chain has TRBV29-1 and TRBJ1-3, with 7 bases aligning to TRBD1. The CDR3 is 14 amino acids. Germline V lookup: CDR1 SQVTM, CDR2 ANQGSEA. V was clipped by 4 bases and J by 4 bases; unmatched bases: 7. The CDR3 reads CSVGDRTPGNTIYF. CDR3 DNA sequence: TGCAGCGTTGGGGACAGAACGCCCGGAAACACCATATATTTT.

The CDR3 coding sequence is TGTGCCAGCAGCTCCGGACTAGGTGCCGTATACAATGAGCAGTTCTTC. Its translation is CASSSGLGAVYNEQFF. The V call is TRBV7-9, the J call TRBJ2-1; 7 bases match TRBD2. This CDR3 has 16 residues. Germline lookup yields CDR1 SEHNR and CDR2 FQNEAQ (reference sequence). The J segment lost 4 bases and the V segment lost 4 bases, leaving 10 bases of the junction unmatched.

V and J are TRBV7-2 and TRBJ2-5, with TRBD2 identical over 8 bases. Trimming removed 2 bases from V and 4 bases from J; junction bases left unmatched: 12. There are 17 residues in the CDR3. CDR1 is SGHTA and CDR2 is FQGNSA in the germline V gene. The CDR3 bases are TGTGCCAGCAGCTTAAAAAACGGGAGGGCCAAGGCAGAGACCCAGTACTTC. Translation: CASSLKNGRAKAETQYF.

The rearrangement joins TRBV5-4 to TRBJ1-2; TRBD1 agrees at 10 bases. Germline CDR1 and CDR2: SGHNT and YYREEE (reference sequence). V was clipped by 4 bases and J by 3 bases; unmatched bases: 6. The CDR3 extends over 15 amino acids. This chain's CDR3 is CASSPGQGEHYGYTF. CDR3 coding DNA: TGTGCCAGCAGCCCCGGACAGGGGGAGCACTATGGCTACACCTTC.